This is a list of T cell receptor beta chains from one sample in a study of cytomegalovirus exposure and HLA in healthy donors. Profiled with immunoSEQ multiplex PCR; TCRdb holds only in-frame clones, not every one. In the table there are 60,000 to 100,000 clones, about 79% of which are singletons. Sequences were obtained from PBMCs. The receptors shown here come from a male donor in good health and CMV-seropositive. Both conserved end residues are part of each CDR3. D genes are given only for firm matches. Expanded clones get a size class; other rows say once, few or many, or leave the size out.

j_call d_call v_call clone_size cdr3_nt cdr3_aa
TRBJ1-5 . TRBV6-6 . TGTGCCAGCAGACCCAGTGGTCAGCCCCAGCATTTT CASRPSGQPQHF
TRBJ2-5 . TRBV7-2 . TGTGCCAGCAGCTCCACAAAAGAGACCCAGTACTTC CASSSTKETQYF
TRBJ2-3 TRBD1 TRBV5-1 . TGCGCCAGTAGCTTAGACAGGGCTACAGATACGCAGTATTTT CASSLDRATDTQYF
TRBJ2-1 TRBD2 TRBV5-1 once TGCGCCAGCAGCTTGGGGGCTAGCGGGAGGGGGTACAATGAGCAGTTCTTC CASSLGASGRGYNEQFF
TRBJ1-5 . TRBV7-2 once TGTGCCAGCAGCTTAGAATTTAGTCAGCCCCAGCATTTT CASSLEFSQPQHF
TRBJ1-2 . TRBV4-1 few TGCGCCAGCAGCCAAGATGGGGGGAACTATGGCTACACCTTC CASSQDGGNYGYTF
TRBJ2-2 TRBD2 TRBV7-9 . TGTGCCAGCAGCGCACCGGGACTAGCGGGGAAAAGGGCCGGGGAGCTGTTTTTT CASSAPGLAGKRAGELFF
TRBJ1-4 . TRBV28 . TGTGCCAGCAGTTTAGGGGGGGTTTCAACTAATGAAAAACTGTTTTTT CASSLGGVSTNEKLFF
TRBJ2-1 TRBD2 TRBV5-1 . TGCGCCAGCAGCCCGGGACTAGCGGGGTTCGATGAGCAGTTCTTC CASSPGLAGFDEQFF
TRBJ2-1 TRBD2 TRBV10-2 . TGCGCCAGCAGTGAGTCGCTAGCGGGGTACAATGAGCAGTTCTTC CASSESLAGYNEQFF
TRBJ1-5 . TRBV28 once TGTGCCAGCAGTCAGGGGAATCAGCCCCAGCATTTT CASSQGNQPQHF
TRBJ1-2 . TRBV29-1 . TGCAGCGTTGGTGAAGCTAGTGGCTACACCTTC CSVGEASGYTF
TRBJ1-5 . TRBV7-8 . TGTGCCAGCAGCCATAGCCCCAGGGTTAGCAATCAGCCCCAGCATTTT CASSHSPRVSNQPQHF
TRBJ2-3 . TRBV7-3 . TGTGCCAGCAGCCCGAGGGACTGGGCAGATACGCAGTATTTT CASSPRDWADTQYF
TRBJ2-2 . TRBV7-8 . TGTGCCAGCAGCGGCAGGGAGCTGTTTTTT CASSGRELFF
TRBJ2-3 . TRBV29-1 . TGCAGCGTTGAACAACAGAGCACAGATACGCAGTATTTT CSVEQQSTDTQYF
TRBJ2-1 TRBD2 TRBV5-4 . TGTGCCAGCAGCTTGGGTCTAGCGGGAGGTGGGGGTGAGCAGTTCTTC CASSLGLAGGGGEQFF
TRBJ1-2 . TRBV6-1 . TGTGCCATCACGCGCGACGGCCAAGGAGTCGATGGCTACACCTTC CAITRDGQGVDGYTF
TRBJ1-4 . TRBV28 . TGTGCCAGCAGTTCCCCAGTCGCAACTAATGAAAAACTGTTTTTT CASSSPVATNEKLFF
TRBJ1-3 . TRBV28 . TGTGCCAGCACTTCTTGGGGGGGACCCTCTGGAAACACCATATATTTT CASTSWGGPSGNTIYF
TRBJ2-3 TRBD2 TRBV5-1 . TGCGCCAGCAGCTTGGAACTAGCGGGGGGGCCTAGCACAGATACGCAGTATTTT CASSLELAGGPSTDTQYF
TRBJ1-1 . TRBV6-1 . TGTGCCAGCAGACGCCGGGGGGATGGCACTGAAGCTTTCTTT CASRRRGDGTEAFF
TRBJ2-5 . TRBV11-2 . TGTGCCAGCAGCTTAGATCGGTTCCGGGAGCAGTACTTC CASSLDRFREQYF
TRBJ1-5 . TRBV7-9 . TGTGCCAGCAGCTTAGAGGGGGGGCTTAGCAATCAGCCCCAGCATTTT CASSLEGGLSNQPQHF
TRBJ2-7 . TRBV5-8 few TGTGCCAGCAGCTTGGGGTGGGGCGGTAGAGACGAGCAGTACTTC CASSLGWGGRDEQYF
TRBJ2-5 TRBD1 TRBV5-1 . TGCGCCAGCAGCACTGGACAGGGTTTGGAGACCCAGTACTTC CASSTGQGLETQYF
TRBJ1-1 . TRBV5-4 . TGTGCCAGCAGCCAGAGGGAGGCGAACACTGAAGCTTTCTTT CASSQREANTEAFF
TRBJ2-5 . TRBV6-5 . TGTGCCAGCACCCTTATGGAGACCCAGTACTTC CASTLMETQYF
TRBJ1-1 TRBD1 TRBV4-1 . TGCGCCAGCAGCCAAACCCCTCCCGGGACAGTAAACACTGAAGCTTTCTTT CASSQTPPGTVNTEAFF
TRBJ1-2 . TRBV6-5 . TGTGCCAGCAGGGAAACAGGGCTCCTCTATGGCTACACCTTC CASRETGLLYGYTF